A selection of T cell receptor beta chains follows, all from one sample in a study of T cells in localized non-small cell lung cancer. TCRdb's table, derived via immunoSEQ multiplex PCR, lists solely in-frame clones and lacks some. The table lists 20,000 to 25,000 clones, roughly nine tenths of them singletons. Sequencing used peripheral blood, obtained before any cancer treatment. All receptors come from a male donor older than 55 with stage I lung adenocarcinoma. Each CDR3 is given with its conserved first and last residue. A D gene is named only where the DNA matches it firmly. For some rows the clone size is stated as once, few or many, or as a class when expanded; others skip it.

TRBD1 | . | TRBJ1-6 | TRBV5-6 | TGTGCCAGCAGCAGAGACAGGGATATCTCCTATAATTCACCCCTCCACTTT | CASSRDRDISYNSPLHF
TRBD1 | . | TRBJ1-6 | TRBV2 | TGTGCCAGCAGCGGCGAACAGGGGGCGACCCTCCACTTT | CASSGEQGATLHF
. | once | TRBJ2-7 | TRBV7-9 | TGTGCCAGCAGCTTAGCAAAGGACGAGCAGTACTTC | CASSLAKDEQYF
. | . | TRBJ1-1 | TRBV28 | TGTGCCAGCACCCTGGGGGCGATGAACACTGAAGCTTTCTTT | CASTLGAMNTEAFF
. | . | TRBJ2-1 | TRBV9 | TGTGCCAGCAGCGTCTCGGACTCCTACAATGAGCAGTTCTTC | CASSVSDSYNEQFF
. | . | TRBJ2-1 | TRBV18 | TGTGCCAGCTCACCCGGGGCCGCCTACAATGAGCAGTTCTTC | CASSPGAAYNEQFF
. | . | TRBJ2-1 | TRBV30 | TGTGCCTGGAGTTACGGGACCAAGTACAATGAGCAGTTCTTC | CAWSYGTKYNEQFF
TRBD2 | . | TRBJ2-1 | TRBV7-3 | TGTGCCAGCAGCCCCCGCTCCTTAGGGAGACTAGCGGGGGGGAACAATGAGCAGTTCTTC | CASSPRSLGRLAGGNNEQFF
TRBD1 | . | TRBJ1-2 | TRBV2 | TGTGCCAGCAGTACCCTGACAGGGGGAAGTTCTGGCTACACCTTC | CASSTLTGGSSGYTF
TRBD1 | . | TRBJ1-4 | TRBV7-2 | TGTGCCAGCAGCTTAGGGGTTGACAGGGGGGAAAAACTGTTTTTT | CASSLGVDRGEKLFF
TRBD1 | . | TRBJ1-3 | TRBV14 | TGTGCCAGCAGCCAAAGGACAGGGAGCTACTCTGGAAACACCATATATTTT | CASSQRTGSYSGNTIYF
. | few | TRBJ2-5 | TRBV7-2 | TGTGCCAGCAGCTTAGATGTCAGACAAGAGACCCAGTACTTC | CASSLDVRQETQYF
. | . | TRBJ2-1 | TRBV11-3 | TGTGCCAGCAGCTTAGGTTACAATGAGCAGTTCTTC | CASSLGYNEQFF
. | . | TRBJ2-7 | TRBV7-3 | TGTGCCAGCAGCTTCGGGGTCTCCTACGAGCAGTACTTC | CASSFGVSYEQYF
TRBD1 | once | TRBJ2-7 | TRBV28 | TGTGCCAGCAGCTCCCCGGGACAGGGGAGATCTTACGAGCAGTACTTC | CASSSPGQGRSYEQYF
TRBD1 | . | TRBJ1-5 | TRBV2 | TGTGCCAGCACTGGGACAGGGGAGAGCAATCAGCCCCAGCATTTT | CASTGTGESNQPQHF
. | . | TRBJ2-2 | TRBV9 | TGTGCCAGCAGCGCCACGGGGTCAAACCCCGGGGAGCTGTTTTTT | CASSATGSNPGELFF
. | . | TRBJ1-1 | TRBV25-1 | TGTGCCAGCGCCGCCCGAATTAGGGACACTGAAGCTTTCTTT | CASAARIRDTEAFF
TRBD1 | . | TRBJ2-7 | TRBV7-6 | TGTGCCAGCAGCCTAAACAGGGGATACGAGCAGTACTTC | CASSLNRGYEQYF
. | . | TRBJ2-3 | TRBV7-2 | TGTGCCAGCAGCCCGCCGATGGGCAGAGCGGATGGAGATACGCAGTATTTT | CASSPPMGRADGDTQYF
. | once | TRBJ2-3 | TRBV19 | TGTGCCAGTAGTATCAAGGACCTTAGCACAGATACGCAGTATTTT | CASSIKDLSTDTQYF
TRBD2 | . | TRBJ2-3 | TRBV30 | TGTGCCTGGAGAAACCCGGGGCTAGCGGGCACAGATACGCAGTATTTT | CAWRNPGLAGTDTQYF
. | . | TRBJ1-1 | TRBV6-6 | TGTGCCAGCAGTACACCAGACCTTCGGACTGAAGCTTTCTTT | CASSTPDLRTEAFF
. | once | TRBJ1-5 | TRBV30 | TGTGCCTGGAATAGCGGGGCAGCTAGCAATCAGCCCCAGCATTTT | CAWNSGAASNQPQHF
. | . | TRBJ1-4 | TRBV28 | TGTGCCAGCAGCCCATCCCTCACGAGGGGCACTAATGAAAAACTGTTTTTT | CASSPSLTRGTNEKLFF
. | . | TRBJ2-7 | TRBV6-6 | TGTGCCAGCAGTTACGATACTAGATCCTACGAGCAGTACTTC | CASSYDTRSYEQYF
. | . | TRBJ2-7 | TRBV6-1 | TGTGCCAGCAGTGCCCAGCCCTCAGGGATATACGAGCAGTACTTC | CASSAQPSGIYEQYF
. | . | TRBJ2-5 | TRBV29-1 | TGCAGCGTTGAAGATCGGCTAGTCCGAGAGACCCAGTACTTC | CSVEDRLVRETQYF
. | . | TRBJ2-7 | TRBV2 | TGTGCCAGCAATGATCCACAGGGTGGCTCCTACGAGCAGTACTTC | CASNDPQGGSYEQYF
. | . | TRBJ1-2 | TRBV11-2 | TGTGCCAGCAGCTTCACAGGGTCTAATGGCTACACCTTC | CASSFTGSNGYTF
. | . | TRBJ2-7 | TRBV7-2 | TGTGCCAGCAGCCCCGACCAGACAGTAAACGAGCAGTACTTC | CASSPDQTVNEQYF